This T cell receptor (beta chain) was profiled in a study of CD8+ T cells in alopecia areata. The CDR3 length is 15 residues. Trimming removed 4 bases from V and 1 base from J; junction bases left unmatched: 5. Germline CDR1 SNHLY, CDR2 FYNNEI. cDNA prepared by RNA extraction and subsequent reverse transcription served as the template for sequencing. Repertoires were generated with immunoSEQ multiplex PCR, while TCRdb's copy carries only in-frame clones and drops some. The repertoire consists of over 95,000 clones, with 60% to 75% occurring once and the leading ten covering about a sixth. Specified treatment: oral pan-JAK inhibitor, 5-10 mg twice daily.

The rearrangement joins TRBV2 to TRBJ2-5, with 8 bases lining up with TRBD1. The TCR was taken from a human donor with alopecia areata. Sequencing was performed on CD8+ T cells sorted from blood, taken at week 4, from a patient treated with tofacitinib. The CDR3 DNA reads TGTGCCAGCAGTGGGGGGACAGGTGGCCAAGAGACCCAGTACTTC. Amino acids: CASSGGTGGQETQYF.